This is a list of T cell receptor beta chains from one sample in a study of T cell responses to AZD1222 COVID-19 vaccine. Using immunoSEQ multiplex PCR, the repertoire was profiled, and TCRdb retains in-frame clones only, with some absent. Of 100,000 to 150,000 clones listed, 89% are singletons. The sequenced sample was peripheral blood, obtained on day 0 of AZD1222 vaccination. Receptors were obtained from an adult in good health. Both conserved end residues are part of each CDR3. Each record gives: CDR3 length, clone size, V gene, D gene, J gene, CDR3 protein, CDR3 DNA. D genes are given only for firm matches. The size entry is marked missing in some rows and otherwise reads once, few, many or a size class.

16	once	TRBV3-1/TRBV3-2	TRBD1	TRBJ1-1	CASSQEEDREFGEAFF	TGTGCCAGCAGCCAAGAAGAGGACAGGGAATTCGGTGAAGCTTTCTTT
12	few	TRBV6-1	-	TRBJ2-1	CASSRPYNEQFF	TGTGCCAGCAGCCGACCTTACAATGAGCAGTTCTTC
14	-	TRBV4-3	TRBD1	TRBJ2-7	CASSRDRGAYEQYF	TGCGCCAGCAGCCGGGACAGGGGGGCGTACGAGCAGTACTTC
16	-	TRBV30	-	TRBJ2-5	CAWTRAGLEYQETQYF	TGTGCCTGGACGCGGGCTGGCCTGGAGTACCAAGAGACCCAGTACTTC
17	-	TRBV18	-	TRBJ2-3	CASSPSGGPRGTDTQYF	TGTGCCAGCTCACCCTCTGGAGGGCCTAGAGGCACAGATACGCAGTATTTT
15	-	TRBV30	TRBD1	TRBJ2-3	CAWSPNRGSTDTQYF	TGTGCCTGGAGCCCCAACAGGGGGAGCACAGATACGCAGTATTTT
14	-	TRBV27	TRBD2	TRBJ2-1	CASSITGTSYEQFF	TGTGCCAGCAGTATTACCGGGACTAGTTATGAGCAGTTCTTC
18	once	TRBV24-1	TRBD1	TRBJ2-1	CATSDSGRGDRGYNEQFF	TGTGCCACCAGTGATAGTGGTAGAGGGGACAGGGGGTACAATGAGCAGTTCTTC
12	-	TRBV12-5	-	TRBJ2-7	CASGGKPSEQYF	TGTGCTAGTGGTGGGAAACCCTCCGAGCAGTACTTC
12	-	TRBV30	-	TRBJ1-1	CAWRAGALEAFF	TGTGCCTGGCGGGCAGGGGCCCTGGAAGCTTTCTTT
14	-	TRBV2	-	TRBJ2-4	CASSEKSRGNIQYF	TGTGCCAGCAGTGAAAAATCAAGGGGAAACATTCAGTACTTC
13	medium-sized	TRBV9	-	TRBJ1-1	CASSPRGWTEAFF	TGTGCCAGCAGCCCACGGGGTTGGACTGAAGCTTTCTTT
15	-	TRBV30	-	TRBJ1-1	CATDPTGHFNTEAFF	TGTGCCACAGACCCGACAGGCCATTTTAACACTGAAGCTTTCTTT
14	-	TRBV19	-	TRBJ1-3	CASTPDSSGNTIYF	TGTGCCAGTACTCCGGACAGCTCTGGAAACACCATATATTTT
17	-	TRBV7-9	TRBD1	TRBJ1-5	CASSLPPDRGSNQPQHF	TGTGCCAGCAGCTTACCCCCAGACAGGGGTAGCAATCAGCCCCAGCATTTT
12	once	TRBV30	-	TRBJ1-2	CAWSGSNYGYTF	TGTGCCTGGAGTGGGAGTAACTATGGCTACACCTTC
12	-	TRBV9	-	TRBJ2-5	CASSGFKETQYF	TGTGCCAGCAGCGGATTCAAAGAGACCCAGTACTTC
16	-	TRBV4-3	-	TRBJ1-2	CASSPSGSDLNYGYTF	TGCGCCAGCAGCCCCAGTGGGTCAGACCTTAACTATGGCTACACCTTC
17	-	TRBV5-5	-	TRBJ2-7	CASSLGVELRWPYEQYF	TGTGCCAGCAGCTTGGGGGTGGAGCTGCGGTGGCCCTACGAGCAGTACTTC
13	-	TRBV5-1	-	TRBJ1-2	CASSFQVNYGYTF	TGCGCCAGCAGCTTTCAGGTGAACTATGGCTACACCTTC
16	-	TRBV4-3	-	TRBJ1-2	CASSQATGLGNYGYTF	TGCGCCAGCAGCCAAGCAACAGGGTTGGGGAACTATGGCTACACCTTC
13	-	TRBV5-1	-	TRBJ1-1	CASSLAGFTEAFF	TGCGCCAGCAGCTTGGCGGGGTTCACTGAAGCTTTCTTT
15	-	TRBV19	TRBD1	TRBJ1-6	CASSIAGQGNSPLHF	TGTGCCAGTAGTATAGCAGGACAGGGGAATTCACCCCTCCACTTT
15	once	TRBV7-2	-	TRBJ1-2	CASSLLGGSRVGYTF	TGTGCCAGCAGCCTATTGGGGGGGTCACGGGTTGGCTACACCTTC
14	-	TRBV11-2	-	TRBJ2-7	CASKPRQQAYEQYF	TGTGCCAGCAAACCAAGACAGCAAGCCTACGAGCAGTACTTC
13	-	TRBV15	-	TRBJ1-2	CATSRAPDTGYTF	TGTGCCACCAGCAGAGCGCCAGACACGGGCTACACCTTC
14	-	TRBV5-1	-	TRBJ2-3	CASSPRDATDTQYF	TGCGCCAGCAGCCCCCGGGATGCCACAGATACGCAGTATTTT
18	-	TRBV4-3	TRBD1	TRBJ1-2	CASSQEYRPRRGRSGYTF	TGCGCCAGCAGCCAAGAATACCGGCCCCGCAGGGGGCGAAGTGGCTACACCTTC
15	-	TRBV10-1	TRBD2	TRBJ2-1	CASSDSGLAPREQFF	TGCGCCAGCAGTGATTCAGGACTAGCGCCCCGGGAGCAGTTCTTC
13	few	TRBV27	-	TRBJ1-3	CASRGFSGNTIYF	TGTGCCAGCAGGGGGTTCTCTGGAAACACCATATATTTT
15	-	TRBV5-5	-	TRBJ1-2	CASSLEIGGGYGYTF	TGTGCCAGCAGCTTGGAGATTGGGGGCGGCTATGGCTACACCTTC
14	-	TRBV3-1/TRBV3-2	-	TRBJ1-2	CASSQGQGLYGYTF	TGTGCCAGCAGCCAAGGGCAGGGACTCTACGGCTACACCTTC
14	once	TRBV7-2	TRBD1	TRBJ2-7	CASSRPDREKEQYF	TGTGCCAGCAGCCGCCCGGACAGGGAAAAAGAGCAGTACTTC
13	-	TRBV29-1	-	TRBJ1-2	CSVPTRQAYGYTF	TGCAGCGTTCCAACCAGACAGGCCTATGGCTACACCTTC
13	-	TRBV3-1/TRBV3-2	TRBD2	TRBJ2-7	CASRAREEYEQYF	TGTGCCAGCAGGGCTCGGGAGGAGTACGAGCAGTACTTC
14	-	TRBV7-2	-	TRBJ2-7	CASSLAGGTYEQYF	TGTGCCAGCAGCTTAGCGGGAGGAACCTACGAGCAGTACTTC